These 25 T cell receptor beta chains share one sample of origin, sequenced in a study of cytomegalovirus exposure and HLA in healthy donors. The study ran its PCR with 60 Vbeta and 13 Jbeta primers. Profiling relied on immunoSEQ multiplex PCR, and the TCRdb table lists in-frame clones only, not all of them. Found here are 130,000 to 150,000 clones, nearly 80% of them singletons; the top ten hold about 0.62%. The sequencing input was PBMCs. These receptor sequences come from a male donor in good health and CMV-seronegative.

The chain uses TRBV28 and TRBJ1-5; possible D gene TRBD1, 5 bases. Germline-derived CDR1 and CDR2 are MDHEN and SYDVKM. V lost 5 bases to trimming and J lost 2 bases, with 16 bases between them. This CDR3 spans 16 amino acids. Here the CDR3 reads CASSMQTGPGNQPQHF. In DNA form, the CDR3 reads TGTGCCAGCAGTATGCAAACAGGACCCGGCAATCAGCCCCAGCATTTT.

The chain couples TRBV27 to TRBJ1-2, with 9 positions matching TRBD1. The germline CDR1 and CDR2 sequences are MNHEY and SMNVEV (reference sequence). CDR3 length: 16 amino acids. The junction had 15 bases not matched to a gene; V was cut back by 5 bases and J by 8 bases. The CDR3 DNA follows: TGTGCCAGCAGTCCATATATGACAGGGGGAATCGGCGGCTACACCTTC. Its translation is CASSPYMTGGIGGYTF.

This clone was seen only once. The CDR3 protein is CASSYGGEATNEKLFF. The CDR3 nucleotides are TGTGCCAGCAGTTACGGAGGGGAAGCAACTAATGAAAAACTGTTTTTT. This chain links TRBV6-6 with TRBJ1-4, with TRBD1 as a possible D gene (5 bases). In germline, CDR1 is MNHNY, CDR2 SVGAGI (reference sequence). Deletions cut 2 bases from V and 0 bases from J, with 10 bases between. The CDR3 runs to 16 residues.

The chain recombines TRBV5-8 with TRBJ1-1; 8 positions agree with TRBD1. V dropped 4 bases and J dropped 7; count of bases not matched to a gene: 9. The CDR3 spans 14 residues. Per the germline V gene, CDR1 is SGHTS and CDR2 is YDEGEE. CDR3: CASSGTGTGYEAFF. CDR3 sequence (DNA): TGTGCCAGCAGCGGAACCGGGACAGGATATGAAGCTTTCTTT.

The rearrangement links TRBV7-2 to TRBJ2-7, with TRBD1 identical over 8 bases. This CDR3 contains 15 residues. With 5 bases clipped from V and 0 bases from J, the junction kept 6 bases outside the gene matches. Germline CDR1 SGHTA, CDR2 FQGNSA. CDR3 nucleotide sequence: TGTGCCAGCAGCCGGGACAGGAAAAGCTCCTACGAGCAGTACTTC. It yields the protein CASSRDRKSSYEQYF.

The rearrangement uses TRBV6-7 and TRBJ1-4, with 8 bases fitting TRBD1. TRBV6-7 is reported as an ORF; its role is uncertain. The CDR3 loop spans 20 amino acids. The V gene end was trimmed by 7 bases and the J gene end by 0 bases; junction bases not matched to a gene: 19. The CDR3 sequence: CASTQTRGQDADATNEKLFF. Here the CDR3 DNA reads TGTGCCAGCACACAGACAAGGGGACAGGATGCCGATGCAACTAATGAAAAACTGTTTTTT.

J is TRBJ2-1 and V is TRBV4-1, with D maybe TRBD2 (6 bases). V was shortened by 1 base and J by 2 bases, with 12 bases between the two germline ends. CDR3 length: 16 residues. Germline assignment: CDR1 MGHRA and CDR2 YSYEKL. Here the CDR3 reads CASSQVLGGTYNEQFF. The CDR3 nucleotides are TGCGCCAGCAGCCAAGTCCTCGGGGGTACCTACAATGAGCAGTTCTTC.

The sample holds a few counts of this clone. The chain is built from TRBV2 and TRBJ1-1, with TRBD1 as a possible D gene (6 bases). The CDR3 extends over 14 amino acids. The ends were cut back, 3 bases at V and 3 bases at J, with 11 bases in the middle. The V gene's germline CDR1 is SNHLY and CDR2 FYNNEI. The CDR3 nucleotides read TGTGCCAGCAGTGATGGCGGGGGGCACACTGAAGCTTTCTTT. Encoded protein: CASSDGGGHTEAFF.

The chain employs TRBV12-5 and TRBJ1-1, with D possibly matching TRBD1 (6 bases). The V gene's germline CDR1 is LGHNT and CDR2 FRNRAP. V was pared by 5 bases and J by 3 bases, with 16 bases between. The CDR3 length is 15 residues. The CDR3 sequence: CASGRGGLVDTEAFF. The CDR3 nucleotides read TGTGCTAGTGGTCGGGGGGGCTTAGTCGACACTGAAGCTTTCTTT.

This clone turned up a few times. The chain is built from TRBV7-9 and TRBJ2-2; unclear D gene. The CDR3 extends over 14 amino acids. V gave up 5 bases and J gave up 2 bases, with 9 bases separating them. Germline CDR1 reads SEHNR; CDR2 reads FQNEAQ (reference sequence). The CDR3 DNA reads TGTGCCAGCAGCCGAGCGCTTAACACCGGGGAGCTGTTTTTT. This translates into CASSRALNTGELFF. The complete variable domain, with remaining parts taken from reference TRBV7-9 and TRBJ2-2, reads DTGVSQNPRHKITKRGQNVTFRCDPISEHNRLYWYRQTLGQGPEFLTYFQNEAQLEKSRLLSDRFSAERPKGSFSTLEIQRTEQGDSAMYLCASSRALNTGELFFGEGSRLTVL.

The V call is TRBV5-4, the J call TRBJ1-4, with D possibly being TRBD1 (6 bases). Germline-derived CDR1 and CDR2 are SGHNT and YYREEE (reference sequence). The CDR3 totals 13 residues. Trimming removed 3 bases at V and 3 bases at J, with 6 bases between. As DNA, the CDR3 is TGTGCCAGCAGCTGGACAGCTAATGAAAAACTGTTTTTT. Translation: CASSWTANEKLFF.

This chain uses TRBV27 with TRBJ2-3; 7 positions match TRBD1. CDR1 MNHEY and CDR2 SMNVEV come from the germline V gene (reference sequence). The V segment lost 9 bases and the J segment 0 bases; nucleotides outside the gene matches: 9. The CDR3 contains 15 residues. The CDR3 nucleotides read TGTGCCAGTCGTCCCGGGACAGCTAGCACAGATACGCAGTATTTT. Residues: CASRPGTASTDTQYF.

The CDR3 here is CASSIRLGFDNEQFF. The CDR3 DNA reads as TGTGCCAGTAGTATAAGGTTGGGCTTTGACAATGAGCAGTTCTTC. This sequence joins TRBV19 and TRBJ2-1, with no clear D. V was shortened by 2 bases and J by 5 bases, with 13 bases between the two germline ends. This CDR3 has 15 amino acids. Germline CDR1 LNHDA, CDR2 SQIVND (reference sequence).

The chain carries TRBV5-1 and TRBJ2-2; a weak D match, TRBD2 (6 bases). Trimming took off 1 base at V and 7 bases at J, with 17 bases between the two ends. This CDR3 is 16 amino acids long. Germline loops: CDR1 SGHRS, CDR2 YFSETQ. CDR3 in DNA: TGCGCCAGCAGCTTGAAGGCCGGGGGAGGTAACGGGGAGCTGTTTTTT. It specifies CASSLKAGGGNGELFF.

The chain has TRBV5-1 and TRBJ1-2, with D tentatively TRBD1 (5 bases). Germline loops: CDR1 SGHRS, CDR2 YFSETQ. The CDR3 has 16 residues. Trimming left V 3 bases short and J 2 bases short, with 17 bases between. CDR3 nucleotide sequence: TGCGCCAGCAGCTGGACCCGACAAGGGGCAAACTATGGCTACACCTTC. Encoded protein: CASSWTRQGANYGYTF.

In this sample, this clone turned up once. This chain links TRBV9 with TRBJ2-2, with D perhaps TRBD2 (5 bases). Germline V gene data show CDR1 as SGDLS and CDR2 as YYNGEE. V lost 0 bases, J lost 6 bases, and 12 bases lay in between. The CDR3 contains 15 residues. Here the CDR3 reads CASSVDSRLSGELFF. As DNA, the CDR3 is TGTGCCAGCAGCGTAGATTCTCGACTATCCGGGGAGCTGTTTTTT.

This clone was seen a single time. The chain joins TRBV5-1 to TRBJ1-2, with D unresolved. Trimming took off 0 bases at V and 7 bases at J, with 19 bases between the two ends. The CDR3 covers 16 residues. Germline V gives CDR1 SGHRS, CDR2 YFSETQ. The CDR3, as DNA: TGCGCCAGCAGCTTGGAGAGACCAGGTTTGTTGGGTGGCTACACCTTC. Its translation is CASSLERPGLLGGYTF.

This clone has a handful of counts. Other DNA sequences in this specimen translate into the identical CDR3. The chain couples TRBV29-1 to TRBJ1-4, with D maybe TRBD1 (5 bases). Trimming took off 4 bases at V and 4 bases at J, with 7 bases between the two ends. The CDR3 is 12 residues long. Germline CDR1 and CDR2: SQVTM and ANQGSEA. The DNA of the CDR3 is TGCAGCGTTGGGCAGGGTAATGAAAAACTGTTTTTT. Its protein is CSVGQGNEKLFF.

The chain carries TRBV5-6 and TRBJ2-7, with TRBD1 matching over 10 bases. Germline assignment: CDR1 SGHDT and CDR2 YYEEEE. The trim removed 3 bases at V and 4 bases at J, leaving 1 base unmatched. The CDR3 runs 13 residues. The CDR3: CASSSGQGYEQYF. In nucleotides, the CDR3 is TGTGCCAGCAGCTCGGGACAGGGGTACGAGCAGTACTTC.

The chain joins TRBV5-4 to TRBJ2-7; no firm D call. Trimming removed 3 bases at V and 4 bases at J, with 14 bases between. The CDR3 loop spans 14 amino acids. Germline CDR1 is SGHNT and CDR2 is YYREEE (reference sequence). The CDR3 nucleotides are TGTGCCAGCAGCTCGGGTGGTAATTCTTACGAGCAGTACTTC. Amino acid sequence: CASSSGGNSYEQYF.

The rearrangement joins TRBV2 to TRBJ2-5; the D gene is possibly TRBD2 (6 bases). CDR3 size: 14 residues. Germline CDR1 reads SNHLY; CDR2 reads FYNNEI. Trimming left V 6 bases short and J 0 bases short, with 11 bases between. The DNA of the CDR3 is TGTGCCAGCAGCTGGGACTTGTACCAAGAGACCCAGTACTTC. Amino acids: CASSWDLYQETQYF.

This rearrangement joins TRBV5-8 to TRBJ1-3, with TRBD1 as a possible D gene (5 bases). V was cut by 4 bases and J by 0 bases, with 11 bases left in between. Germline loops: CDR1 SGHTS, CDR2 YDEGEE. The CDR3 has 15 amino acids. Here the CDR3 reads CASSLGHISGNTIYF. As DNA, the CDR3 is TGTGCCAGCAGCCTAGGACATATCTCTGGAAACACCATATATTTT. The whole variable domain, filled in from reference TRBV5-8 and TRBJ1-3, reads EAGVTQSPTHLIKTRGQQATLRCSPISGHTSVYWYQQALGLGLQFLLWYDEGEERNRGNFPPRFSGRQFPNYSSELNVNALELEDSALYLCASSLGHISGNTIYFGEGSWLTVV.

V and J are TRBV28 and TRBJ1-3; 9 bases are a match to TRBD1. The CDR3 sequence is 15 residues long. V was clipped by 6 bases and J by 5 bases; unmatched bases: 8. Germline V gene data show CDR1 as MDHEN and CDR2 as SYDVKM. The CDR3 DNA reads TGTGCCAGCAGGAGACAGGGGGTGTCGCGAAACACCATATATTTT. As protein: CASRRQGVSRNTIYF.

This clone has only a few counts. V gene TRBV6-5 combines with J gene TRBJ2-1, with D perhaps matching TRBD2 (6 bases). Per germline, CDR1 MNHEY and CDR2 SVGAGI. The germline V and J ends were trimmed by 2 bases and 5 bases, with 10 bases remaining between them. This CDR3 comprises 14 residues. CDR3 amino acids: CASSYGGLNNEQFF. As DNA, the CDR3 is TGTGCCAGCAGTTACGGGGGACTCAACAATGAGCAGTTCTTC.

The rearrangement uses TRBV15 and TRBJ2-7; maybe TRBD2 (6 bases). The germline V and J ends were trimmed by 0 bases and 5 bases, with 14 bases remaining between them. The germline gives CDR1 LNHNV, CDR2 YYDKDF (reference sequence). There are 15 residues in the CDR3. The CDR3 spells CATSRDGLGGNEQYF. Written as DNA, the CDR3 is TGTGCCACCAGCAGAGATGGACTCGGGGGAAACGAGCAGTACTTC.